This entry lists 9 T cell receptor beta chains sequenced from one sample in a study of Ad26.COV2.S vaccination and SARS-CoV-2 variants. Clones were sequenced by immunoSEQ multiplex PCR, and TCRdb holds only the in-frame ones, with some missing. The sample lists roughly 400,000 clones, about 89% occurring once. The treatment denotes: approximately 18 received Ad26.COV2.S at low or high dose, single or two shots; roughly 5 received placebo; per-sample allocation not given. Sampling was performed 63 days after the first vaccine or placebo injection. Sequencing was performed on peripheral blood, taken in a trial of Ad26.COV2.S vaccine versus placebo. The receptor source for this set is a person between 18 and 59 years old who received the Ad26.COV2.S COVID-19 vaccine or a placebo.

In its sample, this clone was seen a few times. The chain is built from TRBV4-3 and TRBJ2-1; D not certain. The CDR3 loop spans 15 amino acids. Per germline, CDR1 LGHNA and CDR2 YSLEER. The V and J ends lost 1 base and 5 bases respectively, with 12 bases between them. The CDR3 loop reads CASSQVWVGNNEQFF. Written as DNA, the CDR3 is TGCGCCAGCAGCCAAGTTTGGGTGGGAAACAATGAGCAGTTCTTC.

V gene TRBV9 combines with J gene TRBJ1-2; D uncertain. The CDR3 loop spans 13 amino acids. Per the germline V gene, CDR1 is SGDLS and CDR2 is YYNGEE. Trimming left V 0 bases short and J 4 bases short, with 7 bases between. The CDR3 DNA reads TGTGCCAGCAGCGTAGAGGCCTCCTATGGCTACACCTTC. Translated, it gives CASSVEASYGYTF.

The chain couples TRBV6-5 to TRBJ2-7; 10 bases fit TRBD1. The CDR3 totals 15 residues. With V trimmed by 5 bases and J by 2 bases, 6 bases remained unmatched. CDR1 MNHEY and CDR2 SVGAGI come from the germline V gene. The CDR3 coding sequence is TGTGCCAGCAGTCCGGCGACAGGGGGCCCCTACGAGCAGTACTTC. Its translation is CASSPATGGPYEQYF.

The chain employs TRBV5-1 and TRBJ2-3; weak D call: TRBD2 (6 bases). Germline V gives CDR1 SGHRS, CDR2 YFSETQ. This CDR3 has 14 amino acids. Trimming left V 2 bases short and J 0 bases short, with 7 bases between. The DNA for the CDR3 is TGCGCCAGCAGCTTCGGAGGGAGCACAGATACGCAGTATTTT. Amino acids: CASSFGGSTDTQYF.

The chain uses TRBV3-1 (or the pseudogene TRBV3-2) and TRBJ2-1; D is uncertain. V was clipped by 1 base and J by 6 bases, with 10 bases between them. The CDR3 runs to 14 residues. The germline V gene has CDR1 LGHDT and CDR2 YNNKEL (reference sequence). In nucleotides, the CDR3 is TGTGCCAGCAGCCAAGGTTTGCGTCTCAATGAGCAGTTCTTC. It yields the protein CASSQGLRLNEQFF.

This chain joins TRBV5-1 and TRBJ2-2; perhaps TRBD1 as D (6 bases). Per germline, CDR1 SGHRS and CDR2 YFSETQ. Trimming shortened V by 4 bases and J by 7 bases, and 17 bases separated the two germline ends. The CDR3 sequence is 15 residues long. The CDR3 nucleotides read TGCGCCAGCAGCCCCCTCAGGGCGACAGGCGGGGAGCTGTTTTTT. Residues: CASSPLRATGGELFF.

The chain is built from TRBV2 and TRBJ2-7, with 9 nucleotides matching TRBD2. This CDR3 has 14 amino acids. J gave up 3 bases and V 4 bases, and 4 bases lay outside the gene matches. Germline V gene sequence: CDR1 SNHLY, CDR2 FYNNEI. The CDR3 region has the DNA TGTGCCAGCAGTGGGGGACTAGCTGGCTACGAGCAGTACTTC. Encoded protein: CASSGGLAGYEQYF. Using reference TRBV2 and TRBJ2-7 for the parts outside the CDR3, the full variable domain is EPEVTQTPSHQVTQMGQEVILRCVPISNHLYFYWYRQILGQKVEFLVSFYNNEISEKSEIFDDQFSVERPDGSNFTLKIRSTKLEDSAMYFCASSGGLAGYEQYFGPGTRLTVT.

V usage is TRBV5-4 and J usage is TRBJ2-7; 9 bases fit TRBD2. The junction had 6 bases not matched to a gene; V was cut back by 3 bases and J by 2 bases. CDR3 size: 15 residues. CDR1 is SGHNT and CDR2 is YYREEE in the germline V gene (reference sequence). CDR3 nucleotides: TGTGCCAGCAGCTCAGCGGGAGGAGAAACCTACGAGCAGTACTTC. The encoded protein is CASSSAGGETYEQYF.

This clone was counted a single time. The chain is built from TRBV28 and TRBJ1-3; a weak D match, TRBD1 (6 bases). CDR3 length equals 14 residues. The germline V gene has CDR1 MDHEN and CDR2 SYDVKM. The V end lost 4 bases, the J end lost 4 bases, and 11 bases lay between the germline ends. CDR3 in amino acids: CASSSGQIGNTIYF. CDR3 DNA: TGTGCCAGCAGTTCCGGACAGATCGGAAACACCATATATTTT.